A selection of T cell receptor beta chains follows, all from one sample in a study of blood T cell repertoires in COVID-19. Clones were sequenced by immunoSEQ multiplex PCR, and TCRdb holds only the in-frame ones, with some missing. Altogether approximately 100,000 clones are present, 82% being singletons, with the ten largest covering roughly a tenth. Input material: peripheral blood. Receptors originate from a man in his 70s with acute or convalescent COVID-19. The CDR3 runs from the conserved cysteine through the conserved F or W. A D gene is named only where the DNA matches it firmly. Clone size is not always given. Where it is, it says once, few, many or a class for expanded clones.

v_gene: TRBV7-9
j_gene: TRBJ1-4
abundance: -
d_gene: -
CDR3aa: CASSLGGGSNEKLFF
CDR3nt: TGTGCCAGCAGCTTAGGAGGGGGATCTAATGAAAAACTGTTTTTT

v_gene: TRBV5-4
j_gene: TRBJ1-1
abundance: -
d_gene: -
CDR3aa: CASSLEFRSFRGPEAFF
CDR3nt: TGTGCCAGCAGCTTGGAGTTTCGGTCATTTAGGGGCCCGGAAGCTTTCTTT

v_gene: TRBV2
j_gene: TRBJ2-5
abundance: -
d_gene: TRBD2
CDR3aa: CASRGLAGDGTQYF
CDR3nt: TGTGCCAGCAGGGGACTAGCGGGAGACGGGACCCAGTACTTC

v_gene: TRBV5-1
j_gene: TRBJ1-1
abundance: once
d_gene: -
CDR3aa: CASSLSQGSTNTEAFF
CDR3nt: TGCGCCAGCAGCTTGTCCCAGGGATCAACGAACACTGAAGCTTTCTTT

v_gene: TRBV27
j_gene: TRBJ1-1
abundance: -
d_gene: TRBD1
CDR3aa: CASSKQGPTEAFF
CDR3nt: TGTGCCAGCAGTAAACAGGGGCCCACTGAAGCTTTCTTT

v_gene: TRBV30
j_gene: TRBJ1-6
abundance: few
d_gene: TRBD1
CDR3aa: CAWKRQGGSPLHF
CDR3nt: TGTGCCTGGAAGAGACAGGGAGGTTCACCCCTCCACTTT

v_gene: TRBV30
j_gene: TRBJ2-1
abundance: -
d_gene: -
CDR3aa: CAWDYWEANEQFF
CDR3nt: TGTGCCTGGGACTACTGGGAGGCCAATGAGCAGTTCTTC

v_gene: TRBV7-8
j_gene: TRBJ1-3
abundance: -
d_gene: -
CDR3aa: CASSLGQRTRENTIYF
CDR3nt: TGTGCCAGCAGCTTAGGTCAGAGGACGAGGGAAAACACCATATATTTT

v_gene: TRBV19
j_gene: TRBJ2-1
abundance: -
d_gene: -
CDR3aa: CARTNESQWPYNEQFF
CDR3nt: TGTGCCAGAACTAACGAGTCCCAATGGCCCTACAATGAGCAGTTCTTC

v_gene: TRBV10-1
j_gene: TRBJ1-1
abundance: -
d_gene: TRBD1
CDR3aa: CASRGTGEVEAFF
CDR3nt: TGCGCCAGCAGGGGGACAGGGGAAGTTGAAGCTTTCTTT

v_gene: TRBV7-2
j_gene: TRBJ1-2
abundance: -
d_gene: -
CDR3aa: CASSLRPGSRNGYTF
CDR3nt: TGTGCCAGCAGCTTACGTCCAGGGTCGAGGAATGGCTACACCTTC

v_gene: TRBV14
j_gene: TRBJ2-1
abundance: -
d_gene: -
CDR3aa: CASSQDPLYNEQFF
CDR3nt: TGTGCCAGCAGCCAAGATCCTCTCTACAATGAGCAGTTCTTC

v_gene: TRBV6-7
j_gene: TRBJ2-6
abundance: -
d_gene: -
CDR3aa: CASCFPGGANVLTF
CDR3nt: TGTGCCAGCTGCTTTCCGGGTGGGGCCAACGTCCTGACTTTC

v_gene: TRBV6-5
j_gene: TRBJ1-2
abundance: few
d_gene: TRBD1
CDR3aa: CASSSNIGTGLGYTF
CDR3nt: TGTGCCAGCAGTTCCAACATAGGGACAGGGTTAGGCTACACCTTC

v_gene: TRBV6-5
j_gene: TRBJ2-7
abundance: -
d_gene: TRBD2
CDR3aa: CASSYSTSGGYEQYF
CDR3nt: TGTGCCAGCAGTTACTCGACTAGCGGGGGTTACGAGCAGTACTTC

v_gene: TRBV3-1/TRBV3-2
j_gene: TRBJ1-1
abundance: once
d_gene: -
CDR3aa: CASSPVGERTEAFF
CDR3nt: TGTGCCAGCAGCCCCGTGGGTGAGCGGACTGAAGCTTTCTTT